This T cell receptor (beta chain) comes out of a study of blood T cell repertoires in COVID-19. The wider study: Whether acute or convalescent, the COVID-19 samples came from the United States, Italy and Spain.

This clone was observed a single time. During active infection, Seattle patients enrolled and were then monitored through disease. This CDR3 region has 13 residues. The germline V and J ends were trimmed by 8 bases and 4 bases, with 14 bases remaining between them. The germline gives CDR1 MDHEN, CDR2 SYDVKM. Sequenced by immunoSEQ multiplex PCR; TCRdb stores in-frame clones only, minus some. This table holds a few hundred thousand clones, over 75% found once. This receptor was obtained from a woman in her thirties with COVID-19, enrolled during active disease. The sequenced sample was peripheral blood. This chain connects TRBV28 to TRBJ1-2; D gene ambiguous. In DNA form, the CDR3 reads TGTGCCAGCTTTACCCTTACCAGCTATGGCTACACCTTC. Translated, it gives CASFTLTSYGYTF.